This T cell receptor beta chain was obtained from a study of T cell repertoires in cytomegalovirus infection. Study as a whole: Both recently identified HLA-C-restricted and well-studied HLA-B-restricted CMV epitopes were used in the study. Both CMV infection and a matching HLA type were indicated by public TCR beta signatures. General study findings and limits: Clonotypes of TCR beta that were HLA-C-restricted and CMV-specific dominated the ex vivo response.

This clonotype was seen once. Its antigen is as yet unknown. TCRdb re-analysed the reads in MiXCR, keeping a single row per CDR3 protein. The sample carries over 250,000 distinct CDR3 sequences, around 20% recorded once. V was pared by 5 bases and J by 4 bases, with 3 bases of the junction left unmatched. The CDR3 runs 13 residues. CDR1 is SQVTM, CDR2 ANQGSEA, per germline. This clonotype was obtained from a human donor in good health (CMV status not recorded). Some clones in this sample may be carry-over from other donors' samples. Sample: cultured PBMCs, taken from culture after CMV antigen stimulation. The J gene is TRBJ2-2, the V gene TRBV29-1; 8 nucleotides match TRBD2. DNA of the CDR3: TGCAGCGTTCCCACTAGCGGCACCGGGGAGCTGTTTTTT. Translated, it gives CSVPTSGTGELFF.